The 8 T cell receptor beta chains below come from one sample, sequenced in a study of CD8+ T cells in alopecia areata. Extracted RNA was reverse transcribed, and the resulting cDNA served as sequencing template. Repertoires were generated with immunoSEQ multiplex PCR, while TCRdb's copy carries only in-frame clones and drops some. The data show over 150,000 clones, more than 50% seen once. The sequencing input was CD8+ T cells sorted from blood. These receptors all stem from a human donor in good health.

This clone was recorded a few times. V and J are TRBV28 and TRBJ1-5, with D unclear. The CDR3 spans 14 residues. V lost 2 bases and J lost 7, with 12 bases in between. The V gene's germline CDR1 is MDHEN and CDR2 SYDVKM. The CDR3 nucleotides are TGTGCCAGCAGTTTAACCCTCGAGGACCAGCCCCAGCATTTT. Its translation: CASSLTLEDQPQHF.

V is TRBV29-1 and J is TRBJ2-7; D possibly corresponds to TRBD2 (6 bases). Germline loops: CDR1 SQVTM, CDR2 ANQGSEA. This CDR3 comprises 12 residues. The germline V and J ends were trimmed by 1 base and 7 bases, with 11 bases remaining between them. CDR3 in amino acids: CSVEGPGREQYF. The DNA for the CDR3 is TGCAGCGTTGAAGGCCCAGGGAGGGAGCAGTACTTC.

This chain links TRBV13 with TRBJ2-2, with D unclear. The germline V and J ends were trimmed by 6 bases and 3 bases, with 8 bases remaining between them. From germline, CDR1 is PRHDT and CDR2 FYEKMQ (reference sequence). CDR3 length equals 13 residues. CDR3 region: CASSWQDTGELFF. DNA of the CDR3: TGTGCCAGCAGTTGGCAGGACACCGGGGAGCTGTTTTTT.

A few counts support this clone. The chain employs TRBV2 and TRBJ1-5; 10 nucleotides agree with TRBD1. The CDR3 extends over 14 amino acids. CDR1 is SNHLY, CDR2 FYNNEI, per germline. V shed 10 bases and J 3 bases; nucleotides not matched to a gene: 6. The chain's CDR3 is CAISGQGTNQPQHF. The CDR3 DNA reads TGTGCCATCTCGGGACAGGGGACCAATCAGCCCCAGCATTTT.

This chain connects TRBV13 to TRBJ2-2; 11 bases are a match to TRBD2. This CDR3 is 16 amino acids long. V was pared by 2 bases and J by 6 bases, with 5 bases of the junction left unmatched. Germline CDR1 and CDR2: PRHDT and FYEKMQ (reference sequence). Here the CDR3 DNA reads TGTGCCAGCAGCTTAAAACTAGCGGGGGACGCCGGGGAGCTGTTTTTT. Protein sequence: CASSLKLAGDAGELFF.

This clone was detected only once. The V and J genes are TRBV30 and TRBJ2-7; D is unresolved. V dropped 0 bases and J dropped 4 bases, with 7 bases sitting between them. This CDR3 comprises 12 residues. CDR1 GTSNPN and CDR2 SVGIG come from the germline V gene (reference sequence). The CDR3 DNA is TGTGCCTGGAGTGTTACATCTTACGAGCAGTACTTC. Translating it yields CAWSVTSYEQYF.

This clone turned up a few times. The chain couples TRBV7-2 to TRBJ2-7; 10 nucleotides line up with TRBD1. CDR1 and CDR2 (germline): SGHTA, FQGNSA. The CDR3 length is 14 residues. Trimming cost V 5 bases and J 7 bases; bases outside gene matches: 8. In nucleotides, the CDR3 is TGTGCCAGCAGCCCACAGGACAGGGGGTGGGAGCAGTACTTC. It yields the protein CASSPQDRGWEQYF. Full variable domain (remainder filled in from reference TRBV7-2 and TRBJ2-7): GAGVSQSPSNKVTEKGKDVELRCDPISGHTALYWYRQSLGQGLEFLIYFQGNSAPDKSGLPSDRFSAERTGGSVSTLTIQRTQQEDSAVYLCASSPQDRGWEQYFGPGTRLTVT.

This chain connects TRBV7-8 to TRBJ2-1, with 9 positions matching TRBD2. CDR3 size: 16 residues. CDR1 is SGHVS, CDR2 FQNEAQ, per germline. The trim removed 5 bases at V and 2 bases at J, leaving 7 bases unmatched. CDR3 DNA: TGTGCCAGCAGCCTCCCGACTAGCGGAGCCTACAATGAGCAGTTCTTC. Protein sequence: CASSLPTSGAYNEQFF. The full variable domain, completed using reference TRBV7-8 and TRBJ2-1, is GAGVSQSPRYKVAKRGQDVALRCDPISGHVSLFWYQQALGQGPEFLTYFQNEAQLDKSGLPSDRFFAERPEGSVSTLKIQRTQQEDSAVYLCASSLPTSGAYNEQFFGPGTRLTVL.